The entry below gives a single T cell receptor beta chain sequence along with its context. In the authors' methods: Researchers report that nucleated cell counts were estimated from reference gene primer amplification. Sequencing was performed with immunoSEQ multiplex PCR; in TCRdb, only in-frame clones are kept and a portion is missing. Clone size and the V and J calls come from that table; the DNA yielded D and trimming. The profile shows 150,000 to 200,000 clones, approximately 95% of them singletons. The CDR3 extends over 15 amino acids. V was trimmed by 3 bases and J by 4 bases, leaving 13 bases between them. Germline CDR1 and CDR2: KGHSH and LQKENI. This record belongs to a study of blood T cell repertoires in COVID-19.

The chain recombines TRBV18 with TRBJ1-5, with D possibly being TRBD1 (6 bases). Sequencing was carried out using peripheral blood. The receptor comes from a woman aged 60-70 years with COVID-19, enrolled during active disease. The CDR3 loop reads CASSPAGGRNQPQHF. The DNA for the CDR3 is TGTGCCAGCTCACCCGCCGGGGGGCGAAATCAGCCCCAGCATTTT. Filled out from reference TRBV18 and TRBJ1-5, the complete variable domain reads NAGVMQNPRHLVRRRGQEARLRCSPMKGHSHVYWYRQLPEEGLKFMVYLQKENIIDESGMPKERFSAEFPKEGPSILRIQQVVRGDSAAYFCASSPAGGRNQPQHFGDGTRLSIL.